These 8 T cell receptor beta chains were sequenced from one sample in a study of blood T cell repertoires in COVID-19. Only in-frame clones appear in the TCRdb table, and some are missing; sequencing was by immunoSEQ multiplex PCR. The sample yields some 150,000 clones, around 84% seen once. Sequencing used PBMCs or T cells enriched from blood (not recorded which). The receptors were gathered from a woman between 45 and 60 years old who had been exposed to COVID-19.

This clone was counted once. This chain links TRBV3-1 (or the pseudogene TRBV3-2) with TRBJ2-7; no reliable D call. Germline V gene lookup returns CDR1 LGHDT and CDR2 YNNKEL (reference sequence). This CDR3 spans 14 amino acids. V was shortened by 0 bases and J by 6 bases, with 12 bases between the two germline ends. The CDR3 sequence: CASSQDAGFGEQYF. The DNA for the CDR3 is TGTGCCAGCAGCCAAGATGCTGGCTTTGGCGAGCAGTACTTC.

CDR3 region: CASSTTRGYNEQFF. CDR3 DNA sequence: TGTGCCAGCAGTACGACTAGGGGCTACAATGAGCAGTTCTTC. V is TRBV6-2 or TRBV6-3 and J is TRBJ2-1; weak D call: TRBD2 (6 bases). Trimming stripped 5 bases from V and 3 bases from J, with 11 bases between. CDR3 size: 14 residues. Per the germline V gene, CDR1 is MNHEY and CDR2 is SVGEGT.

V is TRBV5-6 and J is TRBJ2-7; D unresolved. The CDR3 length is 13 residues. CDR1 and CDR2 from the germline V gene are SGHDT and YYEEEE. The V end lost 4 bases, the J end lost 1 base, and 9 bases lay between the germline ends. CDR3 residues: CASSPGPSYEQYF. CDR3 sequence (DNA): TGTGCCAGCAGCCCCGGTCCTTCCTACGAGCAGTACTTC.

The chain couples TRBV7-6 to TRBJ2-1; weak D call: TRBD2 (6 bases). CDR3 length equals 13 residues. Per the germline V gene, CDR1 is SGHVS and CDR2 is FNYEAQ. Trimming pared 4 bases from V and 9 bases from J, leaving 13 bases between. The CDR3 bases are TGTGCCAGCAGCTCTTCCTGGGGAGGTGAGCAGTTCTTC. Protein: CASSSSWGGEQFF.

This clone was seen only a few times. This chain connects TRBV19 to TRBJ2-3; the D gene is possibly TRBD2 (6 bases). The V end lost 1 base, the J end lost 1 base, and 12 bases lay between the germline ends. The CDR3 spans 16 residues. The germline V gene encodes CDR1 LNHDA and CDR2 SQIVND (reference sequence). The CDR3 sequence is CASSIVVGTGTDTQYF. CDR3 coding DNA: TGTGCCAGTAGTATAGTGGTAGGGACTGGCACAGATACGCAGTATTTT.

This chain uses TRBV19 with TRBJ1-4; D unclear. CDR1 and CDR2 (germline): LNHDA, SQIVND (reference sequence). This CDR3 has 13 residues. The V gene lost 3 bases and the J gene lost 8 bases, with 10 bases spanning the gap. The CDR3 region is CASSILRGEKLFF. In nucleotides, the CDR3 is TGTGCCAGTAGTATCCTCCGTGGCGAAAAACTGTTTTTT.

The chain is built from TRBV7-2 and TRBJ2-4; 7 bases map to TRBD2. J gave up 9 bases and V 5 bases, and 13 bases lay outside the gene matches. CDR3 size: 15 residues. The germline V gene has CDR1 SGHTA and CDR2 FQGNSA. The CDR3 DNA follows: TGTGCCAGCAGCCCCCAACGGGGAACGGGAGGCATTCAGTACTTC. This gives the protein CASSPQRGTGGIQYF.

The V gene is TRBV27, the J gene TRBJ2-7; 8 bases line up with TRBD1. The trim removed 3 bases at V and 2 bases at J, leaving 12 bases unmatched. There are 17 residues in the CDR3. Germline loops: CDR1 MNHEY, CDR2 SMNVEV (reference sequence). CDR3 protein: CASSFQTRDRRTYEQYF. DNA of the CDR3: TGTGCCAGCAGTTTCCAAACCCGGGACAGGAGAACCTACGAGCAGTACTTC.